One and the same sample provided the 22 T cell receptor beta chains below, sequenced in a study of blood T cells in healthy people across ages. Primed by a sample-barcoded 5' primer and a J-beta primer mix, a second PCR proceeded for roughly 6 to 12 cycles. TCRdb processed the 5' RACE reads anew with MiXCR; each CDR3 protein has one entry. The sample lists around 1,500,000 distinct CDR3 sequences, approximately 38% occurring once. Sequencing was performed on blood. The receptors derive from a woman aged 18-35 years in good health.

V gene TRBV30 combines with J gene TRBJ1-1; D possibly corresponds to TRBD1 (5 bases). The CDR3 spans 13 residues. The V gene lost 2 bases and the J gene lost 4 bases, with 11 bases spanning the gap. In germline, CDR1 is GTSNPN, CDR2 SVGIG (reference sequence). The CDR3 nucleotides read TGTGCCTGGAGTAGCCGGGGGGGCACTGAAGCTTTCTTT. This translates into CAWSSRGGTEAFF.

Of note for this clonotype: Mismatch with germline at one junction end may stem from a read error. The chain combines TRBV12-3 or TRBV12-4 with TRBJ2-3; 9 positions agree with TRBD1. The CDR3 contains 15 residues. The CDR3 sequence is CASTAGTGPFNTRYF. The CDR3 DNA follows: TGTGCCAGCACCGCCGGGACAGGGCCCTTCAATACGCGGTATTTT.

For this clonotype: The junction does not match germline at one end; this may be a read error. The chain combines TRBV7-9 with TRBJ2-3; 8 bases line up with TRBD1. CDR1 and CDR2 from the germline V gene are SEHNR and FQNEAQ (reference sequence). The CDR3 runs 15 residues. This CDR3 is CASSHRDRLTDMQYF. As DNA, the CDR3 is TGTGCCAGCAGCCACCGGGACAGGCTCACAGATATGCAGTATTTT.

This chain uses TRBV20-1 with TRBJ1-1, with D uncertain. This CDR3 has 11 amino acids. Germline V gene data show CDR1 as DFQATT and CDR2 as SNEGSKA (reference sequence). Trimming shortened V by 2 bases and J by 8 bases, and 9 bases separated the two germline ends. This chain's CDR3 is CSARTDIEAFF. The CDR3 region has the DNA TGCAGTGCTAGAACAGACATCGAAGCTTTCTTT.

The rearrangement joins TRBV20-1 to TRBJ2-7; a possible D gene is TRBD2 (5 bases). Trimming took 3 bases from V and 4 from J, leaving 16 bases between them. The CDR3 has 14 amino acids. Germline loops: CDR1 DFQATT, CDR2 SNEGSKA (reference sequence). The CDR3 sequence is CSASPRGSGYEQYF. The CDR3 coding sequence is TGCAGTGCTAGCCCCCGAGGGAGCGGTTACGAGCAGTACTTC.

A few counts support this clonotype. The genes are TRBV13 and TRBJ2-7, with 9 bases that match TRBD2. Germline CDR1 reads PRHDT; CDR2 reads FYEKMQ (reference sequence). V dropped 2 bases and J dropped 6; count of bases not matched to a gene: 17. There are 18 residues in the CDR3. As DNA, the CDR3 is TGTGCCAGCAGCTTAAAGCGGATGCAGCTAGCGGGATTATCCGAGCAGTACTTC. This encodes CASSLKRMQLAGLSEQYF.

This clonotype was observed a handful of times. The chain links TRBV20-1 to TRBJ2-3; weak D call: TRBD2 (5 bases). This CDR3 spans 14 amino acids. In germline, CDR1 is DFQATT, CDR2 SNEGSKA (reference sequence). The V gene lost 0 bases and the J gene lost 1 base, with 8 bases spanning the gap. This CDR3 reads CSAREGSGTDTQYF. Written as DNA, the CDR3 is TGCAGTGCTAGAGAGGGTAGCGGCACAGATACGCAGTATTTT.

Points on this clonotype: Germline is not matched at one junction end, which may reflect a read error. CDR3 sequence: CASSPPRDPTKYGYTF. CDR3 DNA sequence: TGTGCCAGCAGTCCGCCCCGGGACCCAACTAAGTATGGCTACACCTTC. The rearrangement uses TRBV6-1 and TRBJ1-2; TRBD1 is a possible D gene (5 bases). Germline lookup yields CDR1 MNHNS and CDR2 SASEGT. The CDR3 runs 16 residues.

The rearrangement uses TRBV10-3 and TRBJ2-1, with D tentatively TRBD1 (5 bases). The CDR3 is 13 amino acids. Germline-derived CDR1 and CDR2 are ENHRY and SYGVKD. V was shortened by 7 bases and J by 3 bases, with 10 bases between the two germline ends. CDR3 sequence: CAITDDSYNEQFF. The CDR3 DNA reads TGTGCCATCACCGACGACAGCTACAATGAGCAGTTCTTC.

This clonotype was seen a handful of times. This sequence joins TRBV6-6 and TRBJ2-5; 7 bases fit TRBD1. The CDR3 length is 15 residues. Germline lookup yields CDR1 MNHNY and CDR2 SVGAGI (reference sequence). V lost 5 bases and J lost 1; bases outside the gene matches: 7. Here the CDR3 DNA reads TGTGCCAGCAGTCTTCGCGAGGGGGCCCAAGAGACCCAGTACTTC. It encodes CASSLREGAQETQYF.

The chain links TRBV6-5 to TRBJ2-1; D unclear. This CDR3 is 13 amino acids long. The germline V and J ends were trimmed by 4 bases and 6 bases, with 10 bases remaining between them. The germline V gene has CDR1 MNHEY and CDR2 SVGAGI. CDR3 in amino acids: CASSSDLRNEQFF. CDR3 nucleotides: TGTGCCAGCAGTTCTGACCTACGCAATGAGCAGTTCTTC.

This chain joins TRBV10-3 and TRBJ1-6, with unresolved D. The CDR3 runs 16 residues. Trimming pared 3 bases from V and 0 bases from J, leaving 9 bases between. CDR1 and CDR2 from the germline V gene are ENHRY and SYGVKD. The CDR3 protein is CAISELRSSYNSPLHF. In DNA, the CDR3 is TGTGCCATCAGTGAACTCAGGAGCTCCTATAATTCACCCCTCCACTTT.

V and J are TRBV29-1 and TRBJ2-7; D is perhaps TRBD1 or TRBD2 (5 bases each). The V end was cut by 4 bases, the J end by 0 bases, with 10 bases between. The germline CDR1 and CDR2 sequences are SQVTM and ANQGSEA. CDR3 length: 13 residues. CDR3 region: CSVVWGSSYEQYF. The CDR3 DNA is TGCAGCGTTGTGTGGGGGTCCTCCTACGAGCAGTACTTC.

There are many counts of this clonotype. The chain uses TRBV6-1 and TRBJ2-1; TRBD2 matches at 12 bases. Germline loops: CDR1 MNHNS, CDR2 SASEGT. CDR3 length: 15 residues. J lost 6 bases, V lost 4 bases, and 4 bases had no gene match. The CDR3 reads CASSGLAGGPNEQFF. The CDR3 nucleotides are TGTGCCAGCAGTGGGCTAGCGGGAGGGCCCAATGAGCAGTTCTTC.

For the CDR3, the DNA is TGTGCCAGCAGCTCTACGACTAGCGGGGGGGCCGGGCAGTTCTTC. The encoded protein is CASSSTTSGGAGQFF. The chain carries TRBV11-2 and TRBJ2-1; 14 bases map to TRBD2. This CDR3 has 15 residues. The V and J ends lost 4 bases and 12 bases, in that order; junction bases with no gene match: 8. The V gene's germline CDR1 is SGHAT and CDR2 FQNNGV.

V usage is TRBV28 and J usage is TRBJ2-7; the D gene could be TRBD1 or TRBD2 (5 bases each). V was clipped by 7 bases and J by 7 bases, with 20 bases between them. Germline V lookup: CDR1 MDHEN, CDR2 SYDVKM. The CDR3 consists of 14 residues. Here the CDR3 DNA reads TGTGCCAGCACCCCGGGACCACTGAACTATGAGCAGTACTTC. Translating gives CASTPGPLNYEQYF.

About this clonotype: The junction departs from germline at one end; a sequencing error may be responsible. The chain couples TRBV6-5 to TRBJ2-3; 9 bases line up with TRBD2. Germline V lookup: CDR1 MNHEY, CDR2 SVGAGI. The CDR3 runs 16 residues. In DNA, the CDR3 is TGTGCCGGCAGCCTTAGCGGGGGCCAGAACACAGATACGCAGTATTTT. Its protein product is CAGSLSGGQNTDTQYF.

This clonotype was recorded a few times. The V gene is TRBV7-2, the J gene TRBJ2-1, with D hard to call. V lost 10 bases, J lost 0 bases, and 19 bases lay in between. From germline, CDR1 is SGHTA and CDR2 FQGNSA. The CDR3 extends over 16 amino acids. As DNA, the CDR3 is TGTGCCATCATGGTACAACCCGATAGCTCCTACAATGAGCAGTTCTTC. Its translation is CAIMVQPDSSYNEQFF.

J is TRBJ1-2 and V is TRBV12-3 or TRBV12-4; 9 positions agree with TRBD1. After removal of 6 bases from V and 2 bases from J, the junction contained 10 bases not matched to a gene. This CDR3 has 16 residues. The CDR3 DNA reads as TGTGCCAGCAGCCTACAGGGGGCAATTCGGAACTATGGCTACACCTTC. Amino acids: CASSLQGAIRNYGYTF.

This clonotype has a handful of counts. This chain links TRBV7-7 with TRBJ2-5; D ambiguous. CDR1 and CDR2 from the germline V gene are SSHAT and FNYEAQ (reference sequence). The V gene lost 5 bases and the J gene lost 0 bases, with 13 bases spanning the gap. There are 15 residues in the CDR3. The CDR3 bases are TGTGCCAGCAGCCTCCTCGACCCGTACCAAGAGACCCAGTACTTC. Residues: CASSLLDPYQETQYF.

The chain couples TRBV6-1 to TRBJ2-3, with 7 bases lining up with TRBD2. The germline V gene has CDR1 MNHNS and CDR2 SASEGT. With 2 bases clipped from V and 14 bases from J, the junction kept 7 bases outside the gene matches. This CDR3 is 12 amino acids long. CDR3 protein: CASSELAEFPYF. The CDR3 DNA sequence: TGTGCCAGCAGTGAACTAGCGGAGTTTCCGTATTTT.

There are a few counts of this clonotype. The V call is TRBV20-1, the J call TRBJ2-7; TRBD1 aligns across 7 bases. Germline V gene data show CDR1 as DFQATT and CDR2 as SNEGSKA (reference sequence). Trimming took 3 bases from V and 2 from J; bases not matched to a gene: 7. This CDR3 contains 14 residues. DNA for the CDR3: TGCAGTGCTAGCCCCGGGACAGCTACCTACGAGCAGTACTTC. Its protein is CSASPGTATYEQYF.